Listed here are 6 T cell receptor beta chains from one sample, sequenced in a study of blood T cell repertoires in COVID-19. Sequencing was performed with immunoSEQ multiplex PCR; in TCRdb, only in-frame clones are kept and a portion is missing. The profile shows about 320,000 clones, 85% to 90% of them singletons. The sample taken for sequencing was PBMCs or T cells enriched from blood (not recorded which). Receptors originate from a woman aged 18-30 years who had recovered from COVID-19.

V is TRBV29-1 and J is TRBJ2-5; D is perhaps TRBD2 (5 bases). V lost 6 bases and J 5 bases, leaving 10 bases between the germline ends. Germline CDR1 reads SQVTM; CDR2 reads ANQGSEA. This CDR3 is built from 11 residues. This CDR3 is CSVREGETQYF. The CDR3 DNA reads as TGCAGCGTGAGGGAAGGGGAGACCCAGTACTTC.

The gene calls are TRBV30 and TRBJ2-7, with a possible D match to TRBD2 (5 bases). Germline assignment: CDR1 GTSNPN and CDR2 SVGIG (reference sequence). The CDR3 totals 13 residues. V was cut by 0 bases and J by 6 bases, with 12 bases left in between. The CDR3 region is CAWSVRPRGEQYF. DNA for the CDR3: TGTGCCTGGAGTGTTAGGCCTCGGGGCGAGCAGTACTTC.

The chain has TRBV19 and TRBJ2-7; D is undetermined. The V gene lost 6 bases and the J gene lost 5 bases, with 11 bases spanning the gap. CDR1 is LNHDA and CDR2 is SQIVND in the germline V gene (reference sequence). This CDR3 has 12 residues. CDR3 nucleotides: TGTGCCAGTAGCAATCCAGAAAACGAGCAGTACTTC. Translation gives CASSNPENEQYF.

V usage is TRBV6-2 or TRBV6-3 and J usage is TRBJ2-1, with D maybe TRBD1 (5 bases). CDR1 MNHEY and CDR2 SVGEGT come from the germline V gene. This CDR3 is 13 amino acids long. The V end was cut by 3 bases, the J end by 3 bases, with 6 bases between. CDR3 amino acids: CASSYDSYNEQFF. The CDR3 DNA follows: TGTGCCAGCAGTTATGACAGCTACAATGAGCAGTTCTTC.

The chain carries TRBV19 and TRBJ1-2, with TRBD1 as a possible D gene (5 bases). Germline values: CDR1 LNHDA, CDR2 SQIVND (reference sequence). This CDR3 comprises 13 residues. V lost 5 bases and J lost 4, with 11 bases in between. The CDR3 coding sequence is TGTGCCAGTAGTTCTCGGGGGACCTATGGCTACACCTTC. It specifies CASSSRGTYGYTF.

Points on this clone: A much larger clonotype is one base distant, so this may be a read error. Other nucleotide sequences from this sample produce the same CDR3. The chain links TRBV6-5 to TRBJ1-1, with 8 nucleotides matching TRBD1. The CDR3 runs to 14 residues. V shed 6 bases and J 0 bases; nucleotides not matched to a gene: 3. The V gene's germline CDR1 is MNHEY and CDR2 SVGAGI. The CDR3 sequence is CASSRQGLNTEAFF. In nucleotides, the CDR3 is TGTGCCAGCAGCCGACAGGGGTTGAACACTGAAGCTTTCTTT.